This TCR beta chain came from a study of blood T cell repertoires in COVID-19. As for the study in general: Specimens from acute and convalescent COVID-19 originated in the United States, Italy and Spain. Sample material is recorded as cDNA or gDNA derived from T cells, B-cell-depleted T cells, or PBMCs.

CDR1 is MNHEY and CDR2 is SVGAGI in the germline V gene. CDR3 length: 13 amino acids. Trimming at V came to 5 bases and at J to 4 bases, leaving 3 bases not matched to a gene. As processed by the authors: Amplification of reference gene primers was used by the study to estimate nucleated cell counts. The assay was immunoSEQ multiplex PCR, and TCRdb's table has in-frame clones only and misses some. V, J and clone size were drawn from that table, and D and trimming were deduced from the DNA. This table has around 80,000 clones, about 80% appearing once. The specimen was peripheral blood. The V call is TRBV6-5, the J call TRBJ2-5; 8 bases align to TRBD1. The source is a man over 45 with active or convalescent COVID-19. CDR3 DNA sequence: TGTGCCAGCAGTCCCGGACAGGGAGAGACCCAGTACTTC. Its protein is CASSPGQGETQYF.